Below, 24 T cell receptor beta chains from the same sample are listed, as sequenced in a study of radiation and T cells in renal cell carcinoma. Time point defined: baseline pretreatment blood. Treatment described: 15 Gy SBRT to primary tumor, nephrectomy 4 weeks later. Sequencing was performed with immunoSEQ multiplex PCR; in TCRdb, only in-frame clones are kept and a portion is missing. The profile shows roughly 120,000 clones, 80% to 85% of them singletons. Sample: blood, taken from a patient whose treatment included radiotherapy and nephrectomy. The receptors were sampled from a woman aged 60-75 years with renal cell carcinoma.

This clone was detected only a few times. V is TRBV19 and J is TRBJ2-1; TRBD2 agrees at 12 bases. V shed 5 bases, J shed 5 bases, and the junction held 7 bases outside the gene matches. Germline loops: CDR1 LNHDA, CDR2 SQIVND (reference sequence). CDR3 length: 16 residues. CDR3 protein: CASSQTLAGGNNEQFF. DNA for the CDR3: TGTGCCAGTAGTCAAACCCTAGCGGGGGGGAACAATGAGCAGTTCTTC.

This chain links TRBV4-3 with TRBJ1-3; unclear D gene. The CDR3 runs to 15 residues. The germline V and J ends were trimmed by 0 bases and 2 bases, with 8 bases remaining between them. Germline V CDR1 and CDR2: LGHNA, YSLEER. The CDR3 loop is CASSQEYTTGNTIYF. For the CDR3, the DNA is TGCGCCAGCAGCCAAGAGTACACTACTGGAAACACCATATATTTT.

The CDR3 spells CASSRPPYEQYF. The CDR3 region has the DNA TGTGCCAGTAGTCGCCCTCCCTACGAGCAGTACTTC. V is TRBV19 and J is TRBJ2-7; D is ambiguous. From germline, CDR1 is LNHDA and CDR2 SQIVND (reference sequence). The CDR3 is made up of 12 amino acids. V was trimmed by 5 bases and J by 2 bases, leaving 7 bases between them. The full variable domain, with the rest looked up from reference TRBV19 and TRBJ2-7, is DGGITQSPKYLFRKEGQNVTLSCEQNLNHDAMYWYRQDPGQGLRLIYYSQIVNDFQKGDIAEGYSVSREKKESFPLTVTSAQKNPTAFYLCASSRPPYEQYFGPGTRLTVT.

The gene calls are TRBV9 and TRBJ2-7, with TRBD2 matching 11 bases. Germline trimming cut 3 bases from V and 6 bases from J; bases unmatched to any gene: 14. There are 17 residues in the CDR3. CDR1 SGDLS and CDR2 YYNGEE come from the germline V gene. The CDR3, as DNA: TGTGCCAGCAGCGCCGGCGCGCTAGCGGGGGGCTTGAGCGAGCAGTACTTC. It codes for CASSAGALAGGLSEQYF.

The CDR3 sequence is CASSPAGRGGNTIYF. The CDR3 nucleotides read TGTGCCAGCAGCCCTGCAGGCAGAGGTGGAAACACCATATATTTT. The chain carries TRBV14 and TRBJ1-3; D is unresolved. Trimming pared 4 bases from V and 3 bases from J, leaving 13 bases between. This CDR3 spans 15 amino acids. CDR1 SGHDN and CDR2 FVKESK come from the germline V gene.

The J gene is TRBJ2-2, the V gene TRBV5-1; D unclear. Deletions cut 2 bases from V and 5 bases from J, with 10 bases between. Germline assignment: CDR1 SGHRS and CDR2 YFSETQ. CDR3 size: 14 residues. CDR3 region: CASSFGYGTGELFF. CDR3 DNA: TGCGCCAGCAGCTTTGGTTATGGGACCGGGGAGCTGTTTTTT.

This clone was found a few times. This CDR3 is CASSETNGRGTEAFF. For the CDR3, the DNA is TGTGCCAGCAGTGAAACCAACGGACGGGGAACTGAAGCTTTCTTT. This chain uses TRBV6-1 with TRBJ1-1; D unclear. CDR1 MNHNS and CDR2 SASEGT come from the germline V gene. This CDR3 has 15 residues. V lost 2 bases to trimming and J lost 5 bases, with 15 bases between them.

V usage is TRBV7-3 and J usage is TRBJ2-1; D gene unclear. With 1 base removed from V and 9 bases from J, the gap between germline ends came to 7 bases. The CDR3 covers 12 residues. CDR1 and CDR2 from the germline V gene are SGHTA and FQGTGA. The CDR3 spells CASSLRLGEQFF. The CDR3 nucleotides read TGTGCCAGCAGCTTAAGGTTGGGTGAGCAGTTCTTC.

The chain carries TRBV2 and TRBJ1-1; no reliable D call. Trimming stripped 6 bases from V and 0 bases from J, with 8 bases between. Per the germline V gene, CDR1 is SNHLY and CDR2 is FYNNEI. The CDR3 spans 13 residues. In DNA form, the CDR3 reads TGTGCCAGCAGCCTCAAAGTGAACACTGAAGCTTTCTTT. As protein: CASSLKVNTEAFF. The full variable domain, with the rest looked up from reference TRBV2 and TRBJ1-1, is EPEVTQTPSHQVTQMGQEVILRCVPISNHLYFYWYRQILGQKVEFLVSFYNNEISEKSEIFDDQFSVERPDGSNFTLKIRSTKLEDSAMYFCASSLKVNTEAFFGQGTRLTVV.

The chain has TRBV6-1 and TRBJ2-7, with 9 bases lining up with TRBD1. V trimming: 6 bases; J trimming: 5 bases; junction bases outside the gene matches: 8. This CDR3 has 14 amino acids. CDR1 and CDR2 from the germline V gene are MNHNS and SASEGT. Here the CDR3 DNA reads TGTGCCAGCAGGCGGACAGGGGCGCGGGACGAGCAGTACTTC. Protein: CASRRTGARDEQYF.

In this sample, this clone turned up a few times. V is TRBV7-2 and J is TRBJ2-5; 7 bases fit TRBD1. The CDR3 runs 13 residues. Germline CDR1 and CDR2: SGHTA and FQGNSA. With V trimmed by 6 bases and J by 4 bases, 5 bases remained unmatched. The CDR3 is CASSRQGGETQYF. The CDR3 nucleotides read TGTGCCAGCAGTCGACAGGGTGGAGAGACCCAGTACTTC.

The genes are TRBV4-1 and TRBJ2-3; TRBD1 aligns across 12 bases. The CDR3 spans 18 residues. After removal of 2 bases from V and 0 bases from J, the junction contained 6 bases not matched to a gene. Germline values: CDR1 MGHRA, CDR2 YSYEKL. The CDR3 loop is CASSQTGTGGFSTDTQYF. CDR3 sequence (DNA): TGCGCCAGCAGCCAAACCGGGACAGGGGGCTTTAGCACAGATACGCAGTATTTT.

The chain links TRBV5-1 to TRBJ2-2; 10 positions match TRBD2. The V and J ends lost 0 bases and 5 bases, in that order; junction bases with no gene match: 7. The CDR3 totals 17 residues. Germline CDR1 is SGHRS and CDR2 is YFSETQ. The CDR3 DNA is TGCGCCAGCAGCTTGGGGCTAGCGGGAGATGGGACCGGGGAGCTGTTTTTT. Protein: CASSLGLAGDGTGELFF. Filled out from reference TRBV5-1 and TRBJ2-2, the complete variable domain reads KAGVTQTPRYLIKTRGQQVTLSCSPISGHRSVSWYQQTPGQGLQFLFEYFSETQRNKGNFPGRFSGRQFSNSRSEMNVSTLELGDSALYLCASSLGLAGDGTGELFFGEGSRLTVL.

The chain recombines TRBV19 with TRBJ2-1; 13 positions match TRBD2. V shed 5 bases and J 2 bases; nucleotides not matched to a gene: 6. Germline CDR1 LNHDA, CDR2 SQIVND (reference sequence). The CDR3 extends over 17 amino acids. The CDR3 loop is CASSGRTSGSPYNEQFF. The CDR3 bases are TGTGCCAGTAGTGGAAGGACTAGCGGGAGCCCCTACAATGAGCAGTTCTTC. The full variable domain, rest sourced from reference TRBV19 and TRBJ2-1, is DGGITQSPKYLFRKEGQNVTLSCEQNLNHDAMYWYRQDPGQGLRLIYYSQIVNDFQKGDIAEGYSVSREKKESFPLTVTSAQKNPTAFYLCASSGRTSGSPYNEQFFGPGTRLTVL.

The V call is TRBV9, the J call TRBJ1-2; D gene uncertain. This CDR3 has 15 amino acids. V was cut by 1 base and J by 4 bases, with 14 bases left in between. CDR1 and CDR2 from the germline V gene are SGDLS and YYNGEE. The CDR3 loop is CASSVRLTPGYGYTF. The CDR3 DNA is TGTGCCAGCAGCGTACGACTGACGCCGGGCTATGGCTACACCTTC.

The chain carries TRBV28 and TRBJ2-6, with D possibly being TRBD1 (5 bases). The CDR3 runs to 13 residues. CDR1 is MDHEN and CDR2 is SYDVKM in the germline V gene. The V gene lost 8 bases and the J gene lost 2 bases, with 7 bases spanning the gap. CDR3 amino acids: CASEGAGANVLTF. The DNA of the CDR3 is TGTGCCAGCGAAGGGGCTGGGGCCAACGTCCTGACTTTC.

This clone was observed at least ten times. The V gene is TRBV30, the J gene TRBJ2-7; D uncertain. Germline CDR1 is GTSNPN and CDR2 is SVGIG (reference sequence). The CDR3 loop spans 12 amino acids. Trimming left V 1 base short and J 3 bases short, with 7 bases between. The CDR3 DNA reads as TGTGCCTGGAGTGACGCTAGCTACGAGCAGTACTTC. Its protein is CAWSDASYEQYF.

The sample holds one count of this clone. The chain has TRBV7-9 and TRBJ1-2, with 7 bases matching TRBD1. After removal of 4 bases from V and 8 bases from J, the junction contained 10 bases not matched to a gene. There are 14 residues in the CDR3. Germline V gene lookup returns CDR1 SEHNR and CDR2 FQNEAQ (reference sequence). CDR3 residues: CASSWDPGQLGYTF. CDR3 in DNA: TGTGCCAGCAGCTGGGATCCGGGACAGCTAGGCTACACCTTC. Complete variable domain (other parts from reference TRBV7-9 and TRBJ1-2): DTGVSQNPRHKITKRGQNVTFRCDPISEHNRLYWYRQTLGQGPEFLTYFQNEAQLEKSRLLSDRFSAERPKGSFSTLEIQRTEQGDSAMYLCASSWDPGQLGYTFGSGTRLTVV.

The chain employs TRBV7-2 and TRBJ1-2; weak D call: TRBD1 (6 bases). This CDR3 comprises 14 residues. V lost 5 bases to trimming and J lost 7 bases, with 17 bases between them. Germline V CDR1 and CDR2: SGHTA, FQGNSA. The CDR3 DNA follows: TGTGCCAGCAGCCCAACACTAAAAGGGGGTGGCTACACCTTC. The encoded protein is CASSPTLKGGGYTF. Variable domain in full (rest from reference TRBV7-2 and TRBJ1-2): GAGVSQSPSNKVTEKGKDVELRCDPISGHTALYWYRQSLGQGLEFLIYFQGNSAPDKSGLPSDRFSAERTGGSVSTLTIQRTQQEDSAVYLCASSPTLKGGGYTFGSGTRLTVV.

The V gene is TRBV28, the J gene TRBJ2-6, with 9 bases fitting TRBD2. The V gene's germline CDR1 is MDHEN and CDR2 SYDVKM. V lost 6 bases to trimming and J lost 0 bases; unmatched junction nucleotides: 6. This CDR3 contains 17 residues. This CDR3 is CASSTSGGPSGANVLTF. In DNA form, the CDR3 reads TGTGCCAGCAGCACCAGCGGGGGGCCCTCTGGGGCCAACGTCCTGACTTTC.

This clone was detected once. The V gene is TRBV18, the J gene TRBJ2-1; tentatively, D is TRBD2 (5 bases). The V gene lost 2 bases and the J gene lost 7 bases, with 12 bases spanning the gap. CDR1 is KGHSH, CDR2 LQKENI, per germline. The CDR3 sequence is 14 residues long. The CDR3 region has the DNA TGTGCCAGCTCACCAGAGAATAGCGTGAATGAGCAGTTCTTC. It is translated as CASSPENSVNEQFF.

The rearrangement links TRBV10-3 to TRBJ2-1; D is unclear. The germline CDR1 and CDR2 sequences are ENHRY and SYGVKD. Trimming left V 8 bases short and J 4 bases short, with 9 bases between. The CDR3 has 12 amino acids. The CDR3 loop reads CAIGPEYNEQFF. CDR3 bases: TGTGCCATCGGCCCCGAGTACAATGAGCAGTTCTTC.

The chain is built from TRBV10-3 and TRBJ1-2; 9 bases agree with TRBD1. Trimming cost V 5 bases and J 5 bases; bases outside gene matches: 6. Per the germline V gene, CDR1 is ENHRY and CDR2 is SYGVKD. The CDR3 is 14 residues long. CDR3 coding DNA: TGTGCCATCAGTTGGACAGGGGAGGGGTATGGCTACACCTTC. Translating gives CAISWTGEGYGYTF.

Only a few counts were recorded for this clone. This chain joins TRBV28 and TRBJ1-1; perhaps TRBD1 as D (5 bases). Looked up from germline, CDR1 is MDHEN and CDR2 is SYDVKM. V lost 3 bases to trimming and J lost 0 bases, with 8 bases between them. This CDR3 spans 14 amino acids. The CDR3 protein is CASSFGALNTEAFF. CDR3 in DNA: TGTGCCAGCAGTTTCGGGGCCTTGAACACTGAAGCTTTCTTT. The full variable domain, its missing parts supplied by reference TRBV28 and TRBJ1-1, is DVKVTQSSRYLVKRTGEKVFLECVQDMDHENMFWYRQDPGLGLRLIYFSYDVKMKEKGDIPEGYSVSREKKERFSLILESASTNQTSMYLCASSFGALNTEAFFGQGTRLTVV.